The 27 T cell receptor beta chains below were found in one sample sequenced in a study of blood T cell repertoires in COVID-19. Data came from immunoSEQ multiplex PCR; TCRdb stores just in-frame clones and leaves some out. The table shows 180,000 or so clones, with about 80% occurring only once. The sample was PBMCs or T cells enriched from blood (not recorded which). The receptors stem from a man in his 60s who had been exposed to COVID-19.

The chain couples TRBV3-1 (or the pseudogene TRBV3-2) to TRBJ2-1, with TRBD2 matching 8 bases. Trimming at V came to 2 bases and at J to 1 base, leaving 16 bases not matched to a gene. Germline V CDR1 and CDR2: LGHDT, YNNKEL (reference sequence). The CDR3 has 20 residues. The CDR3 sequence: CASSQSAWREARTSYNEQFF. The CDR3, as DNA: TGTGCCAGCAGCCAAAGCGCCTGGCGGGAGGCCCGGACATCCTACAATGAGCAGTTCTTC.

Here the CDR3 DNA reads TGTGCCAGCAGTGAATTTTCCCCAGGGCGGTTTGAAGAGACCCAGTACTTC. This gives the protein CASSEFSPGRFEETQYF. The J gene is TRBJ2-5, the V gene TRBV25-1; D is perhaps TRBD1 (5 bases). V was pared by 1 base and J by 3 bases, with 18 bases between. Germline loops: CDR1 MGHDK, CDR2 SYGVNS. The CDR3 covers 17 residues.

The rearrangement uses TRBV27 and TRBJ2-3; TRBD2 matches 12 bases. Per germline, CDR1 MNHEY and CDR2 SMNVEV (reference sequence). The V segment lost 5 bases and the J segment 6 bases; nucleotides outside the gene matches: 12. The CDR3 covers 17 residues. The DNA for the CDR3 is TGTGCCAGCAGTCTGGGACTAGCGGGCTCGAGGCGGGATACGCAGTATTTT. Amino acid sequence: CASSLGLAGSRRDTQYF.

This chain uses TRBV7-3 with TRBJ2-5; a weak D match, TRBD2 (6 bases). Germline assignment: CDR1 SGHTA and CDR2 FQGTGA. Trimming took 5 bases from V and 5 from J, leaving 21 bases between them. The CDR3 is made up of 16 amino acids. DNA of the CDR3: TGTGCCAGCAGCCCCAGGAGCGGGCAGGCGGGCGAGACCCAGTACTTC. Residues: CASSPRSGQAGETQYF.

V and J are TRBV4-1 and TRBJ2-2, with 12 bases identical to TRBD2. V dropped 4 bases and J dropped 6; count of bases not matched to a gene: 9. The CDR3 has 17 amino acids. Germline assignment: CDR1 MGHRA and CDR2 YSYEKL. Here the CDR3 DNA reads TGCGCCAGCAGCCCTGGCAGACTAGCGGGAGCTCCCGGGGAGCTGTTTTTT. As protein: CASSPGRLAGAPGELFF.

This clone was found once. The chain has TRBV7-2 and TRBJ1-5, with unresolved D. CDR3 size: 14 residues. Germline assignment: CDR1 SGHTA and CDR2 FQGNSA. The germline V and J ends were trimmed by 3 bases and 1 base, with 7 bases remaining between them. The CDR3 region has the DNA TGTGCCAGCAGCTTGAGGGTAAGCAATCAGCCCCAGCATTTT. Translation gives CASSLRVSNQPQHF.

Only a few counts were recorded for this clone. The rearrangement links TRBV7-3 to TRBJ1-2; the match to TRBD1 covers 7 bases. Unmatched junction bases numbered 7, after V lost 5 bases and J lost 7 bases. CDR1 and CDR2 (germline): SGHTA, FQGTGA. The CDR3 loop spans 13 amino acids. CDR3 bases: TGTGCCAGCAGCACGTCACAGGGGTCTGGCTACACCTTC. This codes for CASSTSQGSGYTF.

This chain joins TRBV4-3 and TRBJ2-2, with D perhaps TRBD1 (6 bases). The germline V and J ends were trimmed by 0 bases and 4 bases, with 9 bases remaining between them. The CDR3 loop spans 15 amino acids. Germline V gives CDR1 LGHNA, CDR2 YSLEER. The CDR3 DNA is TGCGCCAGCAGCCAAGAAACCAGGGGCACCGGGGAGCTGTTTTTT. This sequence encodes CASSQETRGTGELFF.

This clone was seen only once. The rearrangement uses TRBV14 and TRBJ1-6; TRBD1 is a possible D gene (5 bases). V was shortened by 4 bases and J by 7 bases, with 14 bases between the two germline ends. The V gene's germline CDR1 is SGHDN and CDR2 FVKESK. The CDR3 sequence is 15 residues long. This CDR3 reads CASSLLPGSNSPLHF. As DNA, the CDR3 is TGTGCCAGCAGCCTTCTTCCAGGGTCGAATTCACCCCTCCACTTT.

Here the CDR3 reads CASSLPSRNTEAFF. The CDR3 DNA reads as TGTGCCAGCAGCTTGCCTTCCAGGAACACTGAAGCTTTCTTT. V is TRBV5-4 and J is TRBJ1-1; D is uncertain. V lost 1 base and J 1 base, leaving 8 bases between the germline ends. The CDR3 loop spans 14 amino acids. Germline V gives CDR1 SGHNT, CDR2 YYREEE (reference sequence). Complete variable domain (other parts from reference TRBV5-4 and TRBJ1-1): ETGVTQSPTHLIKTRGQQVTLRCSSQSGHNTVSWYQQALGQGPQFIFQYYREEENGRGNFPPRFSGLQFPNYSSELNVNALELDDSALYLCASSLPSRNTEAFFGQGTRLTVV.

The CDR3, as DNA: TGTGCCAGCATCACAAAAGCGGGGGCGGGAGAGACCCAGTACTTC. This sequence encodes CASITKAGAGETQYF. V is TRBV7-8 and J is TRBJ2-5, with 8 bases fitting TRBD2. V lost 7 bases and J lost 4; bases outside the gene matches: 11. CDR1 is SGHVS, CDR2 FQNEAQ, per germline. The CDR3 is 15 amino acids. Filled out from reference TRBV7-8 and TRBJ2-5, the complete variable domain reads GAGVSQSPRYKVAKRGQDVALRCDPISGHVSLFWYQQALGQGPEFLTYFQNEAQLDKSGLPSDRFFAERPEGSVSTLKIQRTQQEDSAVYLCASITKAGAGETQYFGPGTRLLVL.

V is TRBV7-9 and J is TRBJ1-1, with 8 bases matching TRBD1. Trimming took 0 bases from V and 4 from J; bases not matched to a gene: 1. This CDR3 comprises 14 residues. From germline, CDR1 is SEHNR and CDR2 FQNEAQ (reference sequence). CDR3 sequence reads: CASSLATGGTEAFF. CDR3 nucleotides: TGTGCCAGCAGCTTAGCTACAGGGGGCACTGAAGCTTTCTTT.

J is TRBJ2-3 and V is TRBV7-8; D gene unclear. Germline assignment: CDR1 SGHVS and CDR2 FQNEAQ. Trimming removed 1 base from V and 3 bases from J, with 11 bases in between. The CDR3 contains 15 residues. CDR3 sequence: CASSLDGGATDTQYF. CDR3 coding DNA: TGTGCCAGCAGCTTAGATGGCGGAGCGACAGATACGCAGTATTTT.

The chain is built from TRBV11-2 and TRBJ2-2; 12 nucleotides match TRBD1. In germline, CDR1 is SGHAT, CDR2 FQNNGV. Trimming removed 0 bases from V and 6 bases from J; junction bases left unmatched: 5. This CDR3 has 17 residues. CDR3 DNA sequence: TGTGCCAGCAGCTTAGAGGGGACAGGGGGCTTCGCCGGGGAGCTGTTTTTT. Translation: CASSLEGTGGFAGELFF.

The genes are TRBV5-6 and TRBJ1-1, with D possibly being TRBD1 (5 bases). The CDR3 spans 14 residues. Germline CDR1 and CDR2: SGHDT and YYEEEE. V lost 6 bases to trimming and J lost 6 bases, with 18 bases between them. The CDR3 sequence: CASTRRGRGAEAFF. The CDR3 region has the DNA TGTGCCAGCACCCGGAGAGGCCGGGGGGCTGAAGCTTTCTTT.

The chain employs TRBV11-2 and TRBJ2-5; D is unclear. CDR3 length: 11 residues. CDR1 SGHAT and CDR2 FQNNGV come from the germline V gene. Deletions cut 6 bases from V and 4 bases from J, with 6 bases between. DNA of the CDR3: TGTGCCAGCAGGAGTGGAGAGACCCAGTACTTC. It yields the protein CASRSGETQYF.

V gene TRBV30 combines with J gene TRBJ2-7; weak D call: TRBD1 (5 bases). V lost 5 bases to trimming and J lost 2 bases, with 7 bases between them. This CDR3 comprises 11 residues. Germline-derived CDR1 and CDR2 are GTSNPN and SVGIG (reference sequence). This chain's CDR3 is CAWAGPYEQYF. CDR3 nucleotides: TGTGCCTGGGCAGGGCCCTACGAGCAGTACTTC.

This chain links TRBV27 with TRBJ2-7; no firm D call. The CDR3 runs 11 residues. Between the trimmed V and J ends, which lost 8 bases and 6 bases, there was a span of 11 bases. The germline gives CDR1 MNHEY, CDR2 SMNVEV (reference sequence). CDR3 nucleotide sequence: TGTGCCAGCCTTTTAGGCGGCGAGCAGTACTTC. Translating it yields CASLLGGEQYF.

V is TRBV3-1 (or the pseudogene TRBV3-2) and J is TRBJ1-1; D is ambiguous. Germline V gives CDR1 LGHDT, CDR2 YNNKEL (reference sequence). The CDR3 sequence is 14 residues long. Trimming left V 3 bases short and J 0 bases short, with 8 bases between. The CDR3 DNA is TGTGCCAGCAGCCAGTGGGCCATGAACACTGAAGCTTTCTTT. Translated: CASSQWAMNTEAFF.

This chain joins TRBV9 and TRBJ2-5; D perhaps matches TRBD2 (6 bases). CDR1 and CDR2 from the germline V gene are SGDLS and YYNGEE. The CDR3 is 15 residues long. Trimming stripped 0 bases from V and 3 bases from J, with 12 bases between. The CDR3 bases are TGTGCCAGCAGCGTAGTGGGCGGCGGGGAAGAGACCCAGTACTTC. The encoded protein is CASSVVGGGEETQYF.

The genes are TRBV5-4 and TRBJ1-2, with a tentative D call TRBD1 (6 bases). Germline V gene data show CDR1 as SGHNT and CDR2 as YYREEE (reference sequence). Trimming left V 1 base short and J 8 bases short, with 15 bases between. The CDR3 has 14 residues. The CDR3 here is CASSLSQGPEGYTF. The DNA for the CDR3 is TGTGCCAGCAGCTTGTCCCAGGGGCCGGAGGGCTACACCTTC.

The chain has TRBV10-3 and TRBJ1-5, with D perhaps matching TRBD1 (6 bases). Trimming stripped 3 bases from V and 4 bases from J, with 16 bases between. The germline CDR1 and CDR2 sequences are ENHRY and SYGVKD. The CDR3 is 16 amino acids. The CDR3 reads CAISDTGTMRNQPQHF. The CDR3 region has the DNA TGTGCCATCAGTGACACCGGGACAATGCGGAATCAGCCCCAGCATTTT.

The chain is built from TRBV29-1 and TRBJ2-1, with D tentatively TRBD1 (5 bases). This CDR3 has 13 amino acids. The germline V gene encodes CDR1 SQVTM and CDR2 ANQGSEA. V was trimmed by 3 bases and J by 7 bases, leaving 13 bases between them. The chain's CDR3 is CSVDPRAVNEQFF. In nucleotides, the CDR3 is TGCAGCGTTGACCCCAGGGCCGTAAATGAGCAGTTCTTC.

The rearrangement joins TRBV18 to TRBJ1-6; weak D call: TRBD1 (6 bases). Trimming took 3 bases from V and 0 from J, leaving 21 bases between them. The germline V gene has CDR1 KGHSH and CDR2 LQKENI. The CDR3 contains 20 residues. The CDR3 loop reads CASSPEPDRLGSSYNSPLHF. CDR3 coding DNA: TGTGCCAGCTCACCCGAACCGGACAGATTAGGAAGCTCCTATAATTCACCCCTCCACTTT.

V usage is TRBV6-2 or TRBV6-3 and J usage is TRBJ2-4; no clear D gene. Trimming cost V 5 bases and J 4 bases, with 9 bases left between them. Germline CDR1 MNHEY, CDR2 SVGEGT. The CDR3 is made up of 13 amino acids. In DNA form, the CDR3 reads TGTGCCAGCAGTCCCTCTCCGAAAAACATTCAGTACTTC. Translating it yields CASSPSPKNIQYF.

This chain links TRBV28 with TRBJ1-4, with a possible D match to TRBD1 (5 bases). CDR3 length: 13 amino acids. V lost 2 bases and J lost 12, with 13 bases in between. Germline CDR1 and CDR2: MDHEN and SYDVKM. The CDR3 DNA follows: TGTGCCAGCAGTTTAAGGGGCCGGGAGGAACTGTTTTTT. Protein sequence: CASSLRGREELFF.

The rearrangement joins TRBV19 to TRBJ1-1, with 7 bases identical to TRBD1. The V gene's germline CDR1 is LNHDA and CDR2 SQIVND (reference sequence). The V gene end was trimmed by 4 bases and the J gene end by 5 bases; junction bases not matched to a gene: 10. The CDR3 covers 15 residues. In DNA, the CDR3 is TGTGCCAGTAGTAAACATACAGGGGTGGGGACTGAAGCTTTCTTT. Encoded protein: CASSKHTGVGTEAFF.